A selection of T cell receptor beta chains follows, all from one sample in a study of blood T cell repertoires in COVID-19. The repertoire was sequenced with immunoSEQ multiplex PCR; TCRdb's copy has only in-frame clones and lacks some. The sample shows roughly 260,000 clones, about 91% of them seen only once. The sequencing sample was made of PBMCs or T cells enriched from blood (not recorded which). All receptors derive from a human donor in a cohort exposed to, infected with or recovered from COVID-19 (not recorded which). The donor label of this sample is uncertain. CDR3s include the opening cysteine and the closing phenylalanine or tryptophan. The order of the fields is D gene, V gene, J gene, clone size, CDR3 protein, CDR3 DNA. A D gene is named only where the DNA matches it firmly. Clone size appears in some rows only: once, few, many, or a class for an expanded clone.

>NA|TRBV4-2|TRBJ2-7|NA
CASSQDEEQGGLSYEQYF
TGTGCCAGCAGCCAAGATGAGGAGCAGGGGGGCCTATCCTACGAGCAGTACTTC
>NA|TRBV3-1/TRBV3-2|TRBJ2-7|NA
CASSHSGSYEQYF
TGTGCCAGCAGCCATTCCGGGAGCTACGAGCAGTACTTC
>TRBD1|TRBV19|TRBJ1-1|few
CASIPSSTGILGTEAFF
TGTGCCAGTATTCCCTCCTCGACAGGGATTCTCGGCACTGAAGCTTTCTTT
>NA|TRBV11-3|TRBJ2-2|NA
CASSLLPTGELFF
TGTGCCAGCAGCTTACTTCCCACCGGGGAGCTGTTTTTT
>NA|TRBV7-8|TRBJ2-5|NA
CASSLGILPQETQYF
TGTGCCAGCAGCTTAGGCATACTCCCGCAAGAGACCCAGTACTTC
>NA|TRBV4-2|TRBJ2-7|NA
CASSLDFNEQYF
TGTGCCAGCAGCCTCGACTTTAACGAGCAGTACTTC
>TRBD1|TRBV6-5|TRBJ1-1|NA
CASSKSTGVHTEAFF
TGTGCCAGCAGTAAGTCGACAGGGGTTCACACTGAAGCTTTCTTT
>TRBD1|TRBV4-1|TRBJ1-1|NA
CASSKQGLNTEAFF
TGCGCCAGCAGCAAACAGGGGCTGAACACTGAAGCTTTCTTT
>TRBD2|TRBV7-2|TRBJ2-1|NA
CASSPQGAGSYNEQFF
TGTGCCAGCAGCCCCCAGGGAGCGGGGAGCTACAATGAGCAGTTCTTC
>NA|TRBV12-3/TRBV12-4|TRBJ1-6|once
CASSLRGTLHF
TGTGCCAGCAGTTTAAGGGGGACCCTCCACTTT
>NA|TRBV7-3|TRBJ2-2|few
CASSASLAYLNTGELFF
TGTGCCAGCAGCGCCTCTTTAGCCTACCTGAACACCGGGGAGCTGTTTTTT
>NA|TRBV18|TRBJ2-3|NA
CASSPPIGADTQYF
TGTGCCAGCTCACCACCGATCGGGGCAGATACGCAGTATTTT
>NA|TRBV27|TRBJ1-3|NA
CASSLTGLFSGNTIYF
TGTGCCAGCAGTCTAACCGGACTGTTCTCTGGAAACACCATATATTTT
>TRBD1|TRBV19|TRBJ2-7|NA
CASSPQGDSYEQYF
TGTGCCAGTAGTCCACAGGGGGATTCCTACGAGCAGTACTTC
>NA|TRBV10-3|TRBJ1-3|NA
CAISEGGGNTIYF
TGTGCCATCAGTGAGGGGGGCGGAAACACCATATATTTT
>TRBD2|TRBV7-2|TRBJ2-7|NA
CASSSRTSGGALEQYF
TGTGCCAGCAGCTCCAGGACTAGCGGGGGGGCCTTGGAGCAGTACTTC
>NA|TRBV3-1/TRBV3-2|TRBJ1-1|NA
CASSQETGWVRNTEAFF
TGTGCCAGCAGCCAAGAAACAGGGTGGGTAAGGAACACTGAAGCTTTCTTT
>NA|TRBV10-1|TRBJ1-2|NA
CASRVQLPDYGYTF
TGCGCCAGCAGGGTACAGCTCCCAGATTATGGCTACACCTTC
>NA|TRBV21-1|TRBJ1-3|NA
CASIRTGTGNTIYF
TGTGCCAGCATACGAACAGGGACTGGAAACACCATATATTTT
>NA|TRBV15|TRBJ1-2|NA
CATSRDRRYGYTF
TGTGCCACCAGCAGAGATCGCCGGTATGGCTACACCTTC
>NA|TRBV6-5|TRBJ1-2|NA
CASSYGPQANYGYTF
TGTGCCAGCAGTTACGGGCCCCAAGCTAACTATGGCTACACCTTC
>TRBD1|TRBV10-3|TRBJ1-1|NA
CAIRTGAEAFF
TGTGCCATAAGGACAGGGGCTGAAGCTTTCTTT
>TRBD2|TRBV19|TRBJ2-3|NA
CASSIDSGGADTQYF
TGTGCCAGTAGTATTGATAGCGGGGGGGCAGATACGCAGTATTTT
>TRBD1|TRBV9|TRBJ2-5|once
CASSVAGTGGETQYF
TGTGCCAGCAGCGTAGCGGGGACAGGGGGAGAGACCCAGTACTTC
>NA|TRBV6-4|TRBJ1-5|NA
CASSPQGDQPQHF
TGTGCCAGCAGTCCACAAGGGGATCAGCCCCAGCATTTT
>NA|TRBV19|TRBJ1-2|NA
CASSISGTNYGYTF
TGTGCCAGTAGTATTTCAGGGACTAACTATGGCTACACCTTC
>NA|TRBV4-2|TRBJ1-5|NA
CASSQEEGPGPQHF
TGTGCCAGCAGCCAAGAAGAGGGCCCGGGACCCCAGCATTTT
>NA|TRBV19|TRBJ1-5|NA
CASSIGGALNQPQHF
TGTGCCAGTAGTATCGGGGGGGCCCTCAATCAGCCCCAGCATTTT
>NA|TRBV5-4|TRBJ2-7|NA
CASSLDQLSYEQYF
TGTGCCAGCAGCTTGGATCAGTTATCCTACGAGCAGTACTTC
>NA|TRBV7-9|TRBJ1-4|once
CASSPLGPRREKLFF
TGTGCCAGCAGTCCCCTTGGGCCGAGAAGAGAAAAACTGTTTTTT
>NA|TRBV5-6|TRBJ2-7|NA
CASSLVRESNEQYF
TGTGCCAGCAGCTTGGTTAGGGAGTCTAACGAGCAGTACTTC
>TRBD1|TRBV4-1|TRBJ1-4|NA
CASSGQGGEKLFF
TGCGCCAGCAGCGGCCAGGGGGGTGAAAAACTGTTTTTT
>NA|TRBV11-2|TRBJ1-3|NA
CASSLSRFSGNTIYF
TGTGCCAGCAGCTTATCGCGGTTCTCCGGAAACACCATATATTTT
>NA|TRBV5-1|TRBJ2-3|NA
CASSLGTIVLDTQYF
TGCGCCAGCAGCTTGGGGACTATAGTCTTAGATACGCAGTATTTT
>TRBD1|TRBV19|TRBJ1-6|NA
CASSIPSGTGQNSPLHF
TGTGCCAGTAGTATTCCCTCCGGGACAGGCCAAAATTCACCCCTCCACTTT
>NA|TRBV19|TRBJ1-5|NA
CASSITLYSNQPQHF
TGTGCCAGTAGTATAACCCTCTATAGCAATCAGCCCCAGCATTTT
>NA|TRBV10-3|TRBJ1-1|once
CAISEAGVNTEAFF
TGTGCCATCAGTGAAGCGGGGGTGAACACTGAAGCTTTCTTT
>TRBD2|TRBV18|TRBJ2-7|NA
CASSPTSGGLYEQYF
TGTGCCAGCTCACCGACTAGCGGGGGGCTCTACGAGCAGTACTTC
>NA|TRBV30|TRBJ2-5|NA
CASSRGGETQYF
TGTGCCAGTTCCAGGGGCGGTGAGACCCAGTACTTC
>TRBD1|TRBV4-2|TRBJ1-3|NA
CASSPWDRDSGNTIYF
TGTGCCAGCAGCCCTTGGGACAGGGACTCTGGAAACACCATATATTTT
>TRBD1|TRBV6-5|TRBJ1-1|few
CASRTGGTEAFF
TGTGCCAGCAGGACAGGGGGCACTGAAGCTTTCTTT
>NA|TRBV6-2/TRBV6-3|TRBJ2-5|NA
CASSSLYQETQYF
TGTGCCAGCAGTTCGTTGTACCAAGAGACCCAGTACTTC
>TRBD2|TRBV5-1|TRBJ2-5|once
CASSRSGGAQETQYF
TGCGCCAGCAGCCGCAGCGGGGGGGCCCAAGAGACCCAGTACTTC
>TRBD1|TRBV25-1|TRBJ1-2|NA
CASRRQGEEGYTF
TGTGCCAGCAGAAGACAGGGGGAAGAGGGCTACACCTTC
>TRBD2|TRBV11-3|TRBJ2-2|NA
CASSPRLAGRDNTGELFF
TGTGCCAGCAGCCCCCGGTTGGCTGGGAGGGACAACACCGGGGAGCTGTTTTTT
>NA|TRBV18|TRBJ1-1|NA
CASSPRVGDTEAFF
TGTGCCAGCTCACCACGGGTGGGAGACACTGAAGCTTTCTTT
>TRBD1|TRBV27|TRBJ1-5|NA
CASEDREYQPQHF
TGTGCCAGCGAAGACAGGGAGTACCAGCCCCAGCATTTT
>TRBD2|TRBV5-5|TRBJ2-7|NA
CASSLSLAGIYEQYF
TGTGCCAGCAGCTTGAGTCTAGCGGGGATCTACGAGCAGTACTTC